Listed here are 18 T cell receptor beta chains from one sample, sequenced in a study of control samples from healthy donors and cancer patients. The repertoire was sequenced with immunoSEQ multiplex PCR; TCRdb's copy has only in-frame clones and lacks some. This sample carries around 110,000 clones, around 90% of them seen once, and the ten largest clones take over 2%. Sample: blood. The source is an older woman in good health.

CDR3 sequence reads: CASSLEQGIYGYTF. The CDR3 DNA reads as TGCGCCAGCAGCTTGGAGCAGGGAATCTATGGCTACACCTTC. The chain has TRBV5-1 and TRBJ1-2; D is possibly TRBD1 (5 bases). The V end lost 0 bases, the J end lost 4 bases, and 10 bases lay between the germline ends. Germline CDR1 and CDR2: SGHRS and YFSETQ. The CDR3 spans 14 residues.

The chain carries TRBV11-3 and TRBJ2-5, with 7 bases fitting TRBD1. Germline assignment: CDR1 SGHNT and CDR2 YENEEA. This CDR3 is 14 amino acids long. The V gene end was trimmed by 5 bases and the J gene end by 5 bases; junction bases not matched to a gene: 8. CDR3 in DNA: TGTGCCAGCAGCGACCCGGGACAGCGGGAGACCCAGTACTTC. This encodes CASSDPGQRETQYF.

The rearrangement links TRBV6-5 to TRBJ1-5; a possible D gene is TRBD1 (6 bases). From germline, CDR1 is MNHEY and CDR2 SVGAGI. The germline V and J ends were trimmed by 10 bases and 0 bases, with 16 bases remaining between them. This CDR3 is 15 amino acids long. CDR3 coding DNA: TGTGCCAACTCAAGTGAGGGGGATAGCAATCAGCCCCAGCATTTT. Translating it yields CANSSEGDSNQPQHF.

The CDR3 bases are TGTGCCAGCACCCCACACGATACAAGGGATGGCTACACCTTC. Protein: CASTPHDTRDGYTF. The chain carries TRBV9 and TRBJ1-2; no clear D. Looked up from germline, CDR1 is SGDLS and CDR2 is YYNGEE. Trimming shortened V by 6 bases and J by 6 bases, and 18 bases separated the two germline ends. The CDR3 is made up of 14 amino acids.

The gene calls are TRBV4-1 and TRBJ2-7; 9 bases align to TRBD1. Looked up from germline, CDR1 is MGHRA and CDR2 is YSYEKL. This CDR3 region has 16 residues. V dropped 4 bases and J dropped 0; count of bases not matched to a gene: 7. This CDR3 is CASSRASGQGSYEQYF. Written as DNA, the CDR3 is TGCGCCAGCAGCCGAGCCTCGGGACAGGGCTCCTACGAGCAGTACTTC.

Of note for this clone: Germline and junction disagree at one end, which may indicate a read error. The CDR3 spells CASSERGYGQYF. CDR3 coding DNA: TGTGCCAGCAGTGAACGGGGATACGGGCAGTACTTC. This chain connects TRBV2 to TRBJ2-7; possible D gene TRBD2, 5 bases. This CDR3 is built from 12 residues. Germline loops: CDR1 SNHLY, CDR2 FYNNEI.

The rearrangement links TRBV19 to TRBJ1-1; D gene uncertain. V was pared by 7 bases and J by 4 bases, with 7 bases between. Germline-derived CDR1 and CDR2 are LNHDA and SQIVND (reference sequence). The CDR3 loop spans 11 amino acids. CDR3 sequence (DNA): TGTGCCAGTACCGCTCGCACTGAAGCTTTCTTT. Its protein is CASTARTEAFF.

J is TRBJ2-7 and V is TRBV5-4; TRBD1 or TRBD2 may be the D gene (5 bases each). V shed 2 bases and J shed 2 bases, with 17 bases lying between them. CDR1 and CDR2 from the germline V gene are SGHNT and YYREEE (reference sequence). This CDR3 has 16 residues. CDR3 region: CASSLEGPSGTYEQYF. For the CDR3, the DNA is TGTGCCAGCAGCTTAGAGGGGCCCTCGGGAACCTACGAGCAGTACTTC.

This clone was found once. V is TRBV11-3 and J is TRBJ1-3; no firm D call. Trimming shortened V by 4 bases and J by 0 bases, and 4 bases separated the two germline ends. Germline CDR1 SGHNT, CDR2 YENEEA. The CDR3 consists of 13 residues. The CDR3 DNA reads as TGTGCCAGCAGCTCAGACTCTGGAAACACCATATATTTT. Protein sequence: CASSSDSGNTIYF.

The chain couples TRBV19 to TRBJ1-1; D is unresolved. CDR3 length: 14 residues. Trimming pared 5 bases from V and 1 base from J, leaving 11 bases between. Germline CDR1 and CDR2: LNHDA and SQIVND (reference sequence). CDR3 coding DNA: TGTGCCAGTAGTTCCCTCCGCGAGAACACTGAAGCTTTCTTT. Translating it yields CASSSLRENTEAFF. Using reference TRBV19 and TRBJ1-1 for the parts outside the CDR3, the full variable domain is DGGITQSPKYLFRKEGQNVTLSCEQNLNHDAMYWYRQDPGQGLRLIYYSQIVNDFQKGDIAEGYSVSREKKESFPLTVTSAQKNPTAFYLCASSSLRENTEAFFGQGTRLTVV.

This rearrangement joins TRBV19 to TRBJ2-7; TRBD2 aligns across 8 bases. The CDR3 length is 14 residues. Trimming took 4 bases from V and 1 from J; bases not matched to a gene: 3. The V gene's germline CDR1 is LNHDA and CDR2 SQIVND (reference sequence). CDR3 nucleotide sequence: TGTGCCAGTAGTAAGGTAGCGGGGTCCTACGAGCAGTACTTC. Its protein is CASSKVAGSYEQYF.

J is TRBJ2-4 and V is TRBV27; D is undetermined. V gave up 2 bases and J gave up 0 bases, with 14 bases separating them. From germline, CDR1 is MNHEY and CDR2 SMNVEV (reference sequence). CDR3 length: 17 amino acids. The CDR3 region is CASSLISGTLAKNIQYF. The CDR3 nucleotides read TGTGCCAGCAGTTTAATTTCTGGCACGCTAGCCAAAAACATTCAGTACTTC.

This chain uses TRBV21-1 with TRBJ1-2; TRBD1, the table's D call, was not compared with the DNA. TRBV21-1 is a known pseudogene. This CDR3 region has 16 residues. The CDR3, as DNA: TGTGCCAGCAGCATAGGACAGGGGCGAGGAAAGGATGGCTACACCTTC. It translates to CASSIGQGRGKDGYTF.

The chain has TRBV6-4 and TRBJ2-1; D perhaps matches TRBD2 (5 bases). The V and J ends lost 3 bases and 4 bases respectively, with 16 bases between them. Germline CDR1 reads MRHNA; CDR2 reads SNTAGT. The CDR3 sequence is 16 residues long. DNA for the CDR3: TGTGCCAGCAGTGATGGGATAGGTACGGGATACAATGAGCAGTTCTTC. Its protein product is CASSDGIGTGYNEQFF.

The chain is built from TRBV7-8 and TRBJ1-2; 7 positions agree with TRBD1. The CDR3 is made up of 14 amino acids. The germline V gene encodes CDR1 SGHVS and CDR2 FQNEAQ. The junction had 3 bases not matched to a gene; V was cut back by 5 bases and J by 0 bases. Here the CDR3 DNA reads TGTGCCAGCAGCACCACAGGGGCTAACTATGGCTACACCTTC. Translation: CASSTTGANYGYTF.

The chain employs TRBV7-2 and TRBJ1-2; D might be TRBD1 (5 bases). Between the trimmed V and J ends, which lost 0 bases and 7 bases, there was a span of 9 bases. Germline CDR1 reads SGHTA; CDR2 reads FQGNSA. The CDR3 loop spans 13 amino acids. The CDR3 spells CASSLAGDAGYTF. CDR3 sequence (DNA): TGTGCCAGCAGCTTAGCAGGGGATGCTGGCTACACCTTC.

CDR3 nucleotide sequence: TGTGCCACCAGTGACAATACAGGGGTGGATGGCTACACCTTC. Amino acid sequence: CATSDNTGVDGYTF. The rearrangement joins TRBV24-1 to TRBJ1-2; 7 bases align to TRBD1. J was trimmed by 6 bases and V by 4 bases; bases with no gene match: 7. Per germline, CDR1 KGHDR and CDR2 SFDVKD. The CDR3 length is 14 residues.

V gene TRBV11-2 combines with J gene TRBJ1-4; possibly TRBD1 for D (6 bases). This CDR3 has 14 residues. From germline, CDR1 is SGHAT and CDR2 FQNNGV. With 5 bases removed from V and 4 bases from J, the gap between germline ends came to 11 bases. The DNA of the CDR3 is TGTGCCAGCAGCCTGGACAGAGTTAATGAAAAACTGTTTTTT. This encodes CASSLDRVNEKLFF.